This T cell receptor beta chain stems from a study of T cell repertoires in cytomegalovirus infection. Study context: Indications of both CMV infection and matching HLA type were provided by public TCR beta signatures. Study-wide findings and caveats: CMV-specific HLA-C-restricted TCR beta clonotypes dominated the ex vivo response.

V was shortened by 1 base and J by 7 bases, with 5 bases between the two germline ends. Germline V gene sequence: CDR1 SGHDN, CDR2 FVKESK. The CDR3 has 12 amino acids. TCRdb re-called the reads through MiXCR, storing one row per CDR3 protein. The sample yields some 230,000 distinct CDR3 sequences, roughly 20% seen once. Concerning this clonotype itself: What it binds is unknown.

The chain joins TRBV14 to TRBJ2-1; D is ambiguous. This clonotype originated in a human donor in good health (CMV status not recorded). Some clones in this sample may be carry-over from other donors' samples. Sequencing was performed on CD8+ T cells from PBMCs. The CDR3 bases are TGTGCCAGCAGCCAAGCCTGGAATGAGCAGTTCTTC. It translates to CASSQAWNEQFF.